The T cell receptor (beta chain) under discussion was sequenced for a study of blood T cells in healthy people across ages. The study drew donors from healthy Caucasian individuals in Russia aged 6 to 90. A sample-barcoded 5' primer and a J-beta primer mix were used in a second PCR of roughly 7 to 12 cycles. TCRdb redid the calling of the 5' RACE reads with MiXCR, one entry per CDR3 protein. The table includes fewer than 1.5 million distinct CDR3 sequences, roughly 40% detected once. The CDR3 has 17 residues. The germline gives CDR1 SNHLY, CDR2 FYNNEI. V trimming: 4 bases; J trimming: 5 bases; junction bases outside the gene matches: 13.

The sequence came from a woman under 30 in good health. Sample: blood. V gene TRBV2 combines with J gene TRBJ2-1; 8 nucleotides line up with TRBD1. The CDR3, as DNA: TGTGCCAGCAGTGCAGGGGGCGCAGGCCTATCTGACAATGAGCAGTTCTTC. Protein: CASSAGGAGLSDNEQFF.